Each of the 13 T cell receptor beta chains below was sequenced from the same sample in a study of human T cells and chemical hapten exposure. TCRdb fed the RACE reads into MiXCR, producing one record per CDR3 protein. The sample consists of about 49,000 distinct CDR3 sequences, around 9.3% of them appearing once. Time point: patch test 1, 2 weeks after DPC sensitization. Treatment noted: therapeutic diphenylcyclopropenone sensitization with weekly scalp DPC. The material sequenced was whole blood, taken in connection with sensitization to the hapten diphenylcyclopropenone (DPC). The receptor source for this set is a woman in her 50s with alopecia areata. Some clones in this sample may be carry-over from other donors' samples.

The chain is built from TRBV3-1 and TRBJ2-1; 7 nucleotides align to TRBD2. In germline, CDR1 is LGHDT, CDR2 YNNKEL (reference sequence). The CDR3 totals 15 residues. Germline trimming cut 1 base from V and 7 bases from J; bases unmatched to any gene: 7. CDR3 DNA sequence: TGTGCCAGCAGCCAAGTTCAGGGAGCGGGGAATGAGCAGTTCTTC. The encoded protein is CASSQVQGAGNEQFF.

This clonotype is judged medium-sized. This sequence joins TRBV29-1 and TRBJ2-5; D unresolved. Deletions cut 4 bases from V and 2 bases from J, with 8 bases between. Germline V lookup: CDR1 SQVTM, CDR2 ANQGSEA. The CDR3 has 12 residues. This chain's CDR3 is CSVGTQQETQYF. The CDR3 coding sequence is TGCAGCGTTGGAACCCAGCAAGAGACCCAGTACTTC.

This clonotype was picked up a small number of times. The chain employs TRBV5-1 and TRBJ1-4, with 10 bases lining up with TRBD1. This CDR3 has 14 amino acids. V lost 4 bases and J lost 5; bases outside the gene matches: 2. Germline CDR1 reads SGHRS; CDR2 reads YFSETQ. The CDR3 loop is CASSKGQGNEKLFF. The CDR3, as DNA: TGCGCCAGCAGCAAGGGACAGGGGAATGAAAAACTGTTTTTT.

This clonotype was picked up many times. The J gene is TRBJ1-1, the V gene TRBV6-6, with D possibly TRBD1 on 6 matching bases. The germline CDR1 and CDR2 sequences are MNHNY and SVGAGI (reference sequence). The CDR3 sequence is 15 residues long. Trimming left V 5 bases short and J 2 bases short, with 15 bases between. CDR3 in DNA: TGTGCCAGCAGTGGACGGACAGCTTATAACACTGAAGCTTTCTTT. The encoded protein is CASSGRTAYNTEAFF.

This clonotype was counted ten times or more. This chain uses TRBV7-6 with TRBJ1-2; TRBD1 aligns across 12 bases. Germline V lookup: CDR1 SGHVS, CDR2 FNYEAQ. CDR3 length equals 19 residues. V gave up 4 bases and J gave up 2 bases; unmatched junction bases: 14. The CDR3 DNA reads TGTGCCAGCAGCTCAAAGCCCGGGACAGGGGGCTTTTCCAACTATGGCTACACCTTC. Translating gives CASSSKPGTGGFSNYGYTF.

This clonotype has at least ten counts. The chain employs TRBV7-9 and TRBJ1-1; 10 positions agree with TRBD1. This CDR3 is built from 16 residues. CDR1 and CDR2 from the germline V gene are SEHNR and FQNEAQ (reference sequence). J lost 1 base, V lost 4 bases, and 6 bases had no gene match. The CDR3 sequence: CASSSDRGLTNTEAFF. The CDR3 bases are TGTGCCAGCAGCTCCGACAGGGGGCTTACGAACACTGAAGCTTTCTTT.

This clonotype was recorded many times. The genes are TRBV4-1 and TRBJ2-1, with 9 bases matching TRBD2. CDR3 length: 19 amino acids. Looked up from germline, CDR1 is MGHRA and CDR2 is YSYEKL. V lost 0 bases and J lost 7; bases outside the gene matches: 16. In DNA form, the CDR3 reads TGCGCCAGCAGCCAAGATTTTAATCGGGGGACTAGCATTAGAAATGAGCAGTTCTTC. Its protein is CASSQDFNRGTSIRNEQFF.

This chain connects TRBV29-1 to TRBJ1-1, with TRBD1 as a possible D gene (6 bases). The CDR3 is made up of 13 amino acids. Germline V CDR1 and CDR2: SQVTM, ANQGSEA. The ends were cut back, 4 bases at V and 1 base at J, with 10 bases in the middle. CDR3 in DNA: TGCAGCGTTGTCGGACAGCCGAACACTGAAGCTTTCTTT. Residues: CSVVGQPNTEAFF.

The J gene is TRBJ2-3, the V gene TRBV28; D gene ambiguous. The CDR3 is 11 residues long. V dropped 2 bases and J dropped 6 bases, with 3 bases sitting between them. Germline assignment: CDR1 MDHEN and CDR2 SYDVKM. CDR3 sequence: CASSLKDTQYF. Written as DNA, the CDR3 is TGTGCCAGCAGTTTAAAGGATACGCAGTATTTT.

This clonotype was picked up a small number of times. The chain recombines TRBV5-1 with TRBJ1-1, with a possible D match to TRBD1 (6 bases). Germline values: CDR1 SGHRS, CDR2 YFSETQ. The CDR3 runs to 14 residues. Trimming took 4 bases from V and 6 from J, leaving 16 bases between them. The CDR3, as DNA: TGCGCCAGCAGCCGAACAGGGTTGGACTCTGAAGCTTTCTTT. Translation gives CASSRTGLDSEAFF. Supplemented by reference TRBV5-1 and TRBJ1-1, the full variable domain reads KAGVTQTPRYLIKTRGQQVTLSCSPISGHRSVSWYQQTPGQGLQFLFEYFSETQRNKGNFPGRFSGRQFSNSRSEMNVSTLELGDSALYLCASSRTGLDSEAFFGQGTRLTVV.

This clonotype has a count of ten or more. V gene TRBV20-1 combines with J gene TRBJ2-2; TRBD2 aligns across 7 bases. The CDR3 loop spans 14 amino acids. Germline-derived CDR1 and CDR2 are DFQATT and SNEGSKA (reference sequence). J was trimmed by 5 bases and V by 2 bases; bases with no gene match: 5. DNA of the CDR3: TGCAGTGCTAGACGCGGGGGATGGACCGGGGAGCTGTTTTTT. Translation gives CSARRGGWTGELFF.

V usage is TRBV12-3 or TRBV12-4 and J usage is TRBJ1-5, with D possibly being TRBD1 (5 bases). This CDR3 contains 13 residues. Trimming cost V 2 bases and J 6 bases, with 8 bases left between them. CDR3: CASSLTRAQPQHF. CDR3 nucleotide sequence: TGTGCCAGCAGTTTAACCAGGGCTCAGCCCCAGCATTTT.

The sample holds many counts of this clonotype. The J gene is TRBJ1-3, the V gene TRBV7-8, with no clear D. CDR1 SGHVS and CDR2 FQNEAQ come from the germline V gene. The CDR3 length is 13 residues. The germline V and J ends were trimmed by 2 bases and 9 bases, with 11 bases remaining between them. Written as DNA, the CDR3 is TGTGCCAGCAGCTTAAGCTTCGCGGGCACCATATATTTT. This translates into CASSLSFAGTIYF.